These 10 T cell receptor beta chains were sequenced from one sample in a study of blood T cell repertoires in COVID-19. TCRdb keeps only in-frame clones here, not all; method: immunoSEQ multiplex PCR. The table has roughly 500,000 clones, roughly 90% seen once. The specimen sequenced was PBMCs or T cells enriched from blood (not recorded which). Receptors originate from a woman aged 40 to 49 who had recovered from COVID-19.

The gene calls are TRBV4-1 and TRBJ2-2; possible D gene TRBD2, 5 bases. CDR3 size: 16 residues. Trimming removed 2 bases at V and 1 base at J, with 11 bases between. CDR1 and CDR2 from the germline V gene are MGHRA and YSYEKL. DNA for the CDR3: TGCGCCAGCAGCCAACTCTCCCGGGGGAACACCGGGGAGCTGTTTTTT. It yields the protein CASSQLSRGNTGELFF.

The rearrangement joins TRBV7-8 to TRBJ2-7; 8 bases match TRBD2. Trimming cost V 1 base and J 4 bases; bases outside gene matches: 6. The germline V gene encodes CDR1 SGHVS and CDR2 FQNEAQ. This CDR3 comprises 15 residues. The CDR3 nucleotides are TGTGCCAGCAGCTTAGTGGCGGGAGGTACGTACGAGCAGTACTTC. Its translation is CASSLVAGGTYEQYF.

This rearrangement joins TRBV27 to TRBJ1-2; tentative D call: TRBD1 (5 bases). V was pared by 5 bases and J by 3 bases, with 13 bases between. Germline-derived CDR1 and CDR2 are MNHEY and SMNVEV (reference sequence). The CDR3 extends over 14 amino acids. CDR3 in amino acids: CASSPQPTDYGYTF. The DNA of the CDR3 is TGTGCCAGCAGTCCTCAACCGACAGACTATGGCTACACCTTC.

The chain has TRBV10-1 and TRBJ2-7; 8 positions match TRBD2. Unmatched junction bases numbered 9, after V lost 3 bases and J lost 2 bases. Germline lookup yields CDR1 WNHNN and CDR2 SYGVQD (reference sequence). The CDR3 spans 16 residues. CDR3 in DNA: TGCGCCAGCAGTGATCCTAGCGGGCCAGCACCCTACGAGCAGTACTTC. This gives the protein CASSDPSGPAPYEQYF.

The gene calls are TRBV7-6 and TRBJ1-1, with D unclear. The V and J ends lost 3 bases and 1 base respectively, with 6 bases between them. CDR3 size: 13 residues. Germline loops: CDR1 SGHVS, CDR2 FNYEAQ. CDR3 region: CASSLSENTEAFF. CDR3 in DNA: TGTGCCAGCAGCTTGTCAGAGAACACTGAAGCTTTCTTT.

This CDR3 is CASSSEAGLGNVLTF. The CDR3 DNA reads TGCGCCAGCAGTTCCGAGGCAGGGTTGGGCAACGTCCTGACTTTC. The chain carries TRBV5-1 and TRBJ2-6, with D tentatively TRBD1 (5 bases). CDR1 is SGHRS, CDR2 YFSETQ, per germline. This CDR3 spans 15 amino acids. Trimming cost V 5 bases and J 9 bases, with 18 bases left between them.

The V gene is TRBV10-3, the J gene TRBJ1-1; maybe TRBD1 (6 bases). V was cut by 6 bases and J by 8 bases, with 10 bases left in between. Germline CDR1 ENHRY, CDR2 SYGVKD. The CDR3 sequence is 11 residues long. CDR3 residues: CAIRTGQEAFF. The DNA of the CDR3 is TGTGCCATCAGAACCGGACAGGAAGCTTTCTTT.

The chain recombines TRBV5-6 with TRBJ2-1; D remains unclear. Germline V gene lookup returns CDR1 SGHDT and CDR2 YYEEEE. The V end was cut by 4 bases, the J end by 4 bases, with 9 bases between. The CDR3 loop spans 13 amino acids. In nucleotides, the CDR3 is TGTGCCAGCAGCCCAGGTTCTTACAATGAGCAGTTCTTC. Translated, it gives CASSPGSYNEQFF.

The V call is TRBV7-2, the J call TRBJ1-2; TRBD1 agrees at 7 bases. The germline V gene has CDR1 SGHTA and CDR2 FQGNSA. Trimming at V came to 3 bases and at J to 4 bases, leaving 5 bases not matched to a gene. This CDR3 contains 14 residues. CDR3 DNA: TGTGCCAGCAGCTTGCATGGGACAGCCTATGGCTACACCTTC. Encoded protein: CASSLHGTAYGYTF.

V is TRBV6-2 or TRBV6-3 and J is TRBJ2-3; TRBD1 aligns across 9 bases. The CDR3 consists of 17 residues. The germline V gene encodes CDR1 MNHEY and CDR2 SVGEGT. V dropped 0 bases and J dropped 4; count of bases not matched to a gene: 8. The CDR3 DNA follows: TGTGCCAGCAGTTACTCCTCCGGGACAGGGAGGGCAGATACGCAGTATTTT. Translation: CASSYSSGTGRADTQYF.